The entry below gives a single T cell receptor beta chain sequence along with its context. This clonotype has more than one count but fewer than ten. No antigen is known for it. No per-base quality is available; no much larger clone lies one base away. TCR beta repertoires were profiled from peripheral blood of some 13 young patients with multiple sclerosis to demonstrate the VDJtools post-analysis software. Multiple sclerosis patients were children and adolescents aged about 6 to 16 years. This specimen comes from a study of post-analysis software for immune sequencing data (dated by TCRdb to between 2014 and 2017). Background on the whole study: Recorded disease courses included relapsing-remitting, secondary progressive and progressive-relapsing multiple sclerosis, with some patients lacking subtype annotation. A subset of samples was prepared in parallel using single-end sample barcoding, then pooled and co-amplified after Illumina adapter ligation. The multiple sclerosis patient repertoires were compared with 11 previously published healthy control repertoires from donors aged about 6 to 26 years.

Overall study results and their limits: Significantly higher frequencies in patients than in controls were found for roughly 5 TRBV segments, including TRBV5-6, TRBV5-1 and TRBV20-1. Compared with controls, multiple sclerosis patients had significantly lower normalized Chao1 diversity, a finding suggesting substantial peripheral T-cell clonal expansion. The control group was slightly older than the multiple sclerosis patient group. When samples were clustered directly using the F measure, samples prepared in the same batch co-clustered strongly, which prompted a batch-effect correction.

Measured from the cysteine to the phenylalanine, the CDR3 is 17 residues long. The entry retains the CDR3 DNA only, 51 bases that are in frame from base 1. V sheds 3 bases and J sheds 0 bases, leaving 15 bases between their ends. Preparation of the library involved PCR. For sequencing, an Illumina HiSeq 2500 was employed. To reduce PCR and sequencing biases, unique molecular identifiers were built into the TCR beta cDNA libraries. Per 1 to 10 million input T cells, approximately 500,000 cDNA molecules were obtained, such that each molecule approximated one T cell. The patient libraries were prepared and sequenced with the same protocol used for the earlier healthy control dataset. Samples belonging to the same batch were prepared together, multiplexed and sequenced on a shared HiSeq lane. In the paper's pipeline: MIGEC handled the raw barcoded reads, throwing out single-read molecular identifier groups before consensus assembly and CDR3 extraction. Clonotype tables were post-analysed with VDJtools, normalizing diversity by down-sampling all datasets to the smallest sample size. To correct batch-related cross-sample contamination, repertoire overlap clustering matched CDR3 amino acid sequences but not nucleotide sequences. Starting from the raw public reads, TCRdb applied fastp trimming at Q25, assembled clones with MiXCR and retained in-frame beta chains. For every CDR3 protein sequence, its rows merge into one entry that carries the most common genes and DNA. The V and J calls follow TCRdb's processing rather than the paper's. The sample data list more than 450,000 distinct CDR3 sequences, and 44% of these were observed just once. The ten largest clones take up more than 1.5% of the sample.

This chain is built from TRBV12-3 or TRBV12-4 and TRBJ1-5; the D gene is not confidently resolved. This clonotype was obtained from a girl aged 10 to 17 with multiple sclerosis. Sequencing was carried out using blood. The CDR3 sequence is CASSFIGGGNSNQPQHF. The nucleotides read TGTGCCAGCAGTTTTATTGGAGGTGGGAATAGCAATCAGCCCCAGCATTTT.